Below, 28 T cell receptor beta chains from the same sample are listed, as sequenced in a study of response to subunit inactivated influenza vaccine. TCRdb redid the calling of the RT-PCR reads with MiXCR, one entry per CDR3 protein. The sample has over 150,000 distinct CDR3 sequences; over 8.5% are singletons. The sequencing here drew on CD8+ T cells sorted from PBMCs, taken less than 30 months after vaccination. The receptors come from a man aged 45 to 70 who received an inactivated influenza vaccine.

This clonotype was detected only a few times. The chain recombines TRBV5-1 with TRBJ1-1; 9 nucleotides match TRBD1. CDR1 is SGHRS, CDR2 YFSETQ, per germline. The CDR3 contains 14 residues. V dropped 3 bases and J dropped 2; count of bases not matched to a gene: 2. The CDR3 loop is CASSWGQGNTEAFF. The CDR3 DNA is TGCGCCAGCAGCTGGGGACAGGGTAACACTGAAGCTTTCTTT. The variable domain in full, completed from reference TRBV5-1 and TRBJ1-1, reads KAGVTQTPRYLIKTRGQQVTLSCSPISGHRSVSWYQQTPGQGLQFLFEYFSETQRNKGNFPGRFSGRQFSNSRSEMNVSTLELGDSALYLCASSWGQGNTEAFFGQGTRLTVV.

The sample holds many counts of this clonotype. V is TRBV12-3 or TRBV12-4 and J is TRBJ2-1, with D unclear. This CDR3 contains 13 residues. Deletions cut 3 bases from V and 8 bases from J, with 11 bases between. This CDR3 is CASSFPMTDEQFF. The CDR3 DNA sequence: TGTGCCAGCAGTTTCCCGATGACGGATGAGCAGTTCTTC.

Ten or more counts support this clonotype. The rearrangement uses TRBV6-2 or TRBV6-3 and TRBJ2-5; 9 bases match TRBD2. This CDR3 is 16 amino acids long. The germline CDR1 and CDR2 sequences are MNHEY and SVGEGT. The V and J ends lost 2 bases and 0 bases, in that order; junction bases with no gene match: 4. The CDR3 nucleotides are TGTGCCAGCAGTTACGGCCTAGCGGGACACCAAGAGACCCAGTACTTC. Translating it yields CASSYGLAGHQETQYF.

The chain has TRBV6-2 or TRBV6-3 and TRBJ2-1; 7 nucleotides line up with TRBD1. V gave up 2 bases and J gave up 4 bases; unmatched junction bases: 8. Germline V gene data show CDR1 as MNHEY and CDR2 as SVGEGT. CDR3 length equals 16 residues. CDR3 residues: CASSYLGTANYNEQFF. Here the CDR3 DNA reads TGTGCCAGCAGTTACCTTGGGACAGCGAATTACAATGAGCAGTTCTTC.

This clonotype was detected only a few times. V usage is TRBV28 and J usage is TRBJ2-7; 7 bases are a match to TRBD1. The CDR3 covers 15 residues. V was pared by 6 bases and J by 6 bases, with 14 bases of the junction left unmatched. Germline CDR1 is MDHEN and CDR2 is SYDVKM. The CDR3 loop reads CASSPLGTALFEQYF. DNA for the CDR3: TGTGCCAGCAGCCCTTTAGGGACAGCGCTTTTCGAGCAGTACTTC.

This chain connects TRBV5-1 to TRBJ2-2; D perhaps matches TRBD1 (5 bases). Germline CDR1 SGHRS, CDR2 YFSETQ. Trimming removed 1 base from V and 0 bases from J, with 7 bases in between. The CDR3 is 15 amino acids. The chain's CDR3 is CASSLRRANTGELFF. CDR3 nucleotide sequence: TGCGCCAGCAGCTTGCGCAGGGCGAACACCGGGGAGCTGTTTTTT.

The chain carries TRBV2 and TRBJ2-7; TRBD1 or TRBD2 may be the D gene (5 bases each). The CDR3 extends over 17 amino acids. Trimming shortened V by 6 bases and J by 3 bases, and 24 bases separated the two germline ends. Germline V gene lookup returns CDR1 SNHLY and CDR2 FYNNEI. CDR3 DNA sequence: TGTGCCAGCAGCGCGATTCCGGGCCCTAAGGGGAGCTACGAGCAGTACTTC. Protein sequence: CASSAIPGPKGSYEQYF.

There are a few counts of this clonotype. The chain has TRBV13 and TRBJ2-7, with D possibly matching TRBD1 (6 bases). The CDR3 is made up of 12 amino acids. V was pared by 5 bases and J by 9 bases, with 14 bases between. Germline V gives CDR1 PRHDT, CDR2 FYEKMQ (reference sequence). The CDR3 is CASSALTGTQYF. The CDR3 coding sequence is TGTGCCAGCAGCGCGCTAACAGGGACGCAGTACTTC. Full variable domain (rest looked up from reference TRBV13 and TRBJ2-7): AAGVIQSPRHLIKEKRETATLKCYPIPRHDTVYWYQQGPGQDPQFLISFYEKMQSDKGSIPDRFSAQQFSDYHSELNMSSLELGDSALYFCASSALTGTQYFGPGTRLTVT.

The rearrangement joins TRBV5-6 to TRBJ2-7, with D hard to call. CDR1 is SGHDT, CDR2 YYEEEE, per germline. The CDR3 contains 15 residues. The V gene lost 0 bases and the J gene lost 0 bases, with 10 bases spanning the gap. The CDR3 reads CASSLARRSSYEQYF. DNA for the CDR3: TGTGCCAGCAGCTTGGCCCGACGGAGCTCCTACGAGCAGTACTTC. The complete variable domain, with remaining parts taken from reference TRBV5-6 and TRBJ2-7, reads DAGVTQSPTHLIKTRGQQVTLRCSPKSGHDTVSWYQQALGQGPQFIFQYYEEEERQRGNFPDRFSGHQFPNYSSELNVNALLLGDSALYLCASSLARRSSYEQYFGPGTRLTVT.

The chain couples TRBV12-3 or TRBV12-4 to TRBJ1-5, with D perhaps matching TRBD1 (6 bases). There are 14 residues in the CDR3. The germline V and J ends were trimmed by 6 bases and 3 bases, with 12 bases remaining between them. The CDR3 is CASRQNRVNQPQHF. The CDR3 DNA reads TGTGCCAGCAGGCAAAACAGGGTCAATCAGCCCCAGCATTTT.

The chain couples TRBV28 to TRBJ2-7; D may be TRBD1 or TRBD2 (5 bases each). Looked up from germline, CDR1 is MDHEN and CDR2 is SYDVKM. The CDR3 has 14 amino acids. Trimming stripped 4 bases from V and 3 bases from J, with 13 bases between. The CDR3 loop reads CASSSHPGGYEQYF. The CDR3 DNA is TGTGCCAGCAGTTCCCACCCTGGGGGCTACGAGCAGTACTTC.

This clonotype came up a few times. The V call is TRBV4-3, the J call TRBJ2-2; 12 bases map to TRBD2. The J segment lost 3 bases and the V segment lost 4 bases, leaving 3 bases of the junction unmatched. Germline lookup yields CDR1 LGHNA and CDR2 YSLEER. The CDR3 has 16 residues. CDR3 residues: CASSPLAGGYTGELFF. The CDR3 DNA is TGCGCCAGCAGCCCTCTAGCGGGAGGGTACACCGGGGAGCTGTTTTTT.

This clonotype was seen a handful of times. This rearrangement joins TRBV28 to TRBJ1-5; TRBD1 might be the D (5 bases). V was cut by 3 bases and J by 4 bases, with 16 bases left in between. The germline CDR1 and CDR2 sequences are MDHEN and SYDVKM. This CDR3 comprises 16 residues. The CDR3 coding sequence is TGTGCCAGCAGTTTCCTAAACAACTGGGGGAATCAGCCCCAGCATTTT. Protein: CASSFLNNWGNQPQHF.

In this sample, this clonotype turned up a few times. Possible read error: a much larger clone is one base away. This chain connects TRBV11-2 to TRBJ2-6, with 8 bases that match TRBD1. The germline CDR1 and CDR2 sequences are SGHAT and FQNNGV. Germline trimming cut 7 bases from V and 0 bases from J; bases unmatched to any gene: 17. The CDR3 contains 20 residues. For the CDR3, the DNA is TGTGCCAGCACCCCTTTTCCCTCGACAGGGGAAGACTCTGGGGCCAACGTCCTGACTTTC. It specifies CASTPFPSTGEDSGANVLTF.

The CDR3 sequence is CASSRTSGEQETQYF. The CDR3 DNA sequence: TGTGCCAGCAGTCGGACTAGCGGGGAGCAAGAGACCCAGTACTTC. The chain recombines TRBV2 with TRBJ2-5, with 12 bases lining up with TRBD2. The CDR3 consists of 15 residues. Germline V lookup: CDR1 SNHLY, CDR2 FYNNEI. The V gene end was trimmed by 5 bases and the J gene end by 2 bases; junction bases not matched to a gene: 3.

The chain uses TRBV4-3 and TRBJ1-1, with D perhaps TRBD1 (6 bases). This CDR3 region has 13 residues. The V end was cut by 8 bases, the J end by 1 base, with 11 bases between. Germline V gives CDR1 LGHNA, CDR2 YSLEER. The CDR3 sequence: CASAGERNTEAFF. CDR3 DNA: TGCGCCAGCGCAGGGGAGAGGAACACTGAAGCTTTCTTT.

This clonotype was seen a few times. The gene calls are TRBV4-2 and TRBJ2-7; TRBD1 matches at 7 bases. Losses at the gene ends were 2 bases for V and 2 bases for J; bases not matched to a gene: 3. The length of the CDR3 is 14 residues. Germline-derived CDR1 and CDR2 are LGHNA and YNFKEQ. The CDR3 DNA sequence: TGTGCCAGCAGCCAAAAAGGGACAGCCTACGAGCAGTACTTC. Translating it yields CASSQKGTAYEQYF.

This chain uses TRBV4-3 with TRBJ2-2; D unclear. The CDR3 spans 14 residues. The germline V and J ends were trimmed by 1 base and 2 bases, with 5 bases remaining between them. Germline V gene data show CDR1 as LGHNA and CDR2 as YSLEER. The CDR3 here is CASSQAYNTGELFF. In nucleotides, the CDR3 is TGCGCCAGCAGCCAAGCCTATAACACCGGGGAGCTGTTTTTT.

This clonotype was seen at least ten times. V and J are TRBV4-2 and TRBJ2-3; 7 bases map to TRBD2. There are 13 residues in the CDR3. Germline loops: CDR1 LGHNA, CDR2 YNFKEQ. Trimming took 1 base from V and 9 from J; bases not matched to a gene: 4. The CDR3 spells CASSQGGDYTQYF. The CDR3 DNA sequence: TGTGCCAGCAGCCAAGGTGGGGACTACACGCAGTATTTT.

This chain joins TRBV5-6 and TRBJ1-1, with D perhaps matching TRBD1 (5 bases). The germline V gene encodes CDR1 SGHDT and CDR2 YYEEEE. V lost 4 bases to trimming and J lost 1 base, with 11 bases between them. CDR3 length: 14 residues. This CDR3 is CASSPMTENTEAFF. Here the CDR3 DNA reads TGTGCCAGCAGCCCGATGACAGAGAACACTGAAGCTTTCTTT.

This clonotype appeared a few times. V and J are TRBV29-1 and TRBJ2-1; D might be TRBD1 (5 bases). V was pared by 4 bases and J by 9 bases, with 10 bases between. The CDR3 sequence is 11 residues long. CDR1 SQVTM and CDR2 ANQGSEA come from the germline V gene. CDR3 DNA: TGCAGCGTTGCAGGGTCCGGTGAGCAGTTCTTC. Translating gives CSVAGSGEQFF.

The chain employs TRBV2 and TRBJ2-1; TRBD2 matches at 13 bases. This CDR3 contains 15 residues. CDR1 and CDR2 from the germline V gene are SNHLY and FYNNEI. Trimming took 7 bases from V and 9 from J; bases not matched to a gene: 9. In DNA form, the CDR3 reads TGTGCCAGCACCTTTTGGACTAGCGGGAGAGGTGAGCAGTTCTTC. Translating it yields CASTFWTSGRGEQFF.

Only a few counts were recorded for this clonotype. V is TRBV27 and J is TRBJ2-7, with D perhaps TRBD1 (5 bases). This CDR3 is 15 amino acids long. V was shortened by 0 bases and J by 6 bases, with 15 bases between the two germline ends. Germline V gene data show CDR1 as MNHEY and CDR2 as SMNVEV (reference sequence). Written as DNA, the CDR3 is TGTGCCAGCAGTTTATCATCAGGGTCCTTGGGCGAGCAGTACTTC. The encoded protein is CASSLSSGSLGEQYF.

This clonotype was seen only a few times. The J gene is TRBJ2-6, the V gene TRBV7-9, with 8 bases aligning to TRBD1. After removal of 5 bases from V and 2 bases from J, the junction contained 8 bases not matched to a gene. There are 17 residues in the CDR3. The germline V gene encodes CDR1 SEHNR and CDR2 FQNEAQ (reference sequence). The CDR3 loop reads CASSPTPGGPGANVLTF. The CDR3, as DNA: TGTGCCAGCAGCCCAACCCCAGGGGGCCCTGGGGCCAACGTCCTGACTTTC.

The chain couples TRBV5-1 to TRBJ2-7, with 11 bases fitting TRBD1. The CDR3 length is 14 residues. Trimming at V came to 2 bases and at J to 5 bases, leaving 3 bases not matched to a gene. Germline CDR1 is SGHRS and CDR2 is YFSETQ. This CDR3 is CASSLWTGGNEQYF. The CDR3 nucleotides are TGCGCCAGCAGCTTATGGACAGGGGGCAACGAGCAGTACTTC. Looking up the rest from reference TRBV5-1 and TRBJ2-7 gives the full variable domain: KAGVTQTPRYLIKTRGQQVTLSCSPISGHRSVSWYQQTPGQGLQFLFEYFSETQRNKGNFPGRFSGRQFSNSRSEMNVSTLELGDSALYLCASSLWTGGNEQYFGPGTRLTVT.

This chain links TRBV7-9 with TRBJ2-6; D possibly corresponds to TRBD1 (5 bases). Germline CDR1 is SEHNR and CDR2 is FQNEAQ (reference sequence). Deletions cut 5 bases from V and 0 bases from J, with 8 bases between. CDR3 length equals 15 residues. The CDR3 reads CASSLQVSGANVLTF. As DNA, the CDR3 is TGTGCCAGCAGCCTACAGGTCTCTGGGGCCAACGTCCTGACTTTC.

This clonotype has a count of ten or more. J is TRBJ2-7 and V is TRBV10-3; D not certain. The V end lost 5 bases, the J end lost 2 bases, and 4 bases lay between the germline ends. Germline-derived CDR1 and CDR2 are ENHRY and SYGVKD. CDR3 length: 11 amino acids. CDR3 residues: CAISSTYEQYF. CDR3 bases: TGTGCCATCAGTTCAACCTACGAGCAGTACTTC.

This clonotype was seen more than once but under ten times. The chain links TRBV3-1 to TRBJ2-5, with 8 bases aligning to TRBD1. Per the germline V gene, CDR1 is LGHDT and CDR2 is YNNKEL (reference sequence). The CDR3 runs 16 residues. J gave up 5 bases and V 0 bases, and 8 bases lay outside the gene matches. The CDR3 DNA is TGTGCCAGCAGCCAAGACCCGGGACAGGTCCGGGAGACCCAGTACTTC. It specifies CASSQDPGQVRETQYF.